What follows are 13 T cell receptor beta chains derived from one specimen sequenced in a study of beta chain features in type 1 diabetes. Study results and limitations: Type 1 diabetes patients showed a moderate but significant shortening of TCRB CDR3s in all four CD4+ subsets.

Investigators reverse transcribed all isolated RNA, so they sequenced expressed TCRB transcripts. Method: immunoSEQ multiplex PCR; TCRdb's copy keeps in-frame clones and lacks some. The data contain under 350,000 clones, approximately 24% of them singletons. Antigens for these TCRs are unknown. The sample taken for sequencing was naive CD4+ T cells from blood. Source of these receptors: a woman under 40 with type 1 diabetes.

V usage is TRBV6-6 and J usage is TRBJ2-7; 7 bases fit TRBD1. CDR3 length: 14 residues. V dropped 6 bases and J dropped 2; count of bases not matched to a gene: 7. The V gene's germline CDR1 is MNHNY and CDR2 SVGAGI (reference sequence). The CDR3 DNA follows: TGTGCCAGCAGAAAGGGACAGAACACCTACGAGCAGTACTTC. As protein: CASRKGQNTYEQYF.

This clone was counted between two and nine times. The chain has TRBV30 and TRBJ1-1; tentative D call: TRBD1 (6 bases). CDR1 is GTSNPN, CDR2 SVGIG, per germline (reference sequence). This CDR3 has 14 residues. Trimming removed 4 bases from V and 1 base from J, with 13 bases in between. The CDR3 nucleotides read TGTGCCTGGACCCTGGACAGAGGGAACACTGAAGCTTTCTTT. It encodes CAWTLDRGNTEAFF.

In its sample, this clone was seen a few times. The chain uses TRBV15 and TRBJ1-1; the D gene is possibly TRBD1 (5 bases). Per germline, CDR1 LNHNV and CDR2 YYDKDF (reference sequence). V was pared by 0 bases and J by 8 bases, with 13 bases between. This CDR3 has 14 amino acids. The CDR3: CATSRESAGREAFF. In nucleotides, the CDR3 is TGTGCCACCAGCAGAGAATCGGCAGGGCGGGAAGCTTTCTTT.

This clone was seen more than once but under ten times. This sequence joins TRBV7-9 and TRBJ1-1; D remains ambiguous. Trimming removed 7 bases from V and 7 bases from J, with 10 bases in between. Germline CDR1 is SEHNR and CDR2 is FQNEAQ (reference sequence). The CDR3 is 11 amino acids. CDR3 in DNA: TGTGCCAGCATCCCGATCGGTGAAGCTTTCTTT. Its translation is CASIPIGEAFF.

V gene TRBV29-1 combines with J gene TRBJ1-4; 8 bases align to TRBD1. The V gene's germline CDR1 is SQVTM and CDR2 ANQGSEA. The CDR3 totals 13 residues. The J segment lost 8 bases and the V segment lost 2 bases, leaving 4 bases of the junction unmatched. CDR3 nucleotide sequence: TGCAGCGTTGAACAGGGGGCACGGGAAAAACTGTTTTTT. Its protein is CSVEQGAREKLFF. Together with reference TRBV29-1 and TRBJ1-4, the CDR3 gives the full variable domain: SAVISQKPSRDICQRGTSLTIQCQVDSQVTMMFWYRQQPGQSLTLIATANQGSEATYESGFVIDKFPISRPNLTFSTLTVSNMSPEDSSIYLCSVEQGAREKLFFGSGTQLSVL.

V usage is TRBV15 and J usage is TRBJ2-5; TRBD2 matches at 11 bases. Trimming at V came to 0 bases and at J to 5 bases, leaving 17 bases not matched to a gene. Germline-derived CDR1 and CDR2 are LNHNV and YYDKDF (reference sequence). The CDR3 consists of 20 residues. CDR3 region: CATSRDEKWGLAVGGETQYF. For the CDR3, the DNA is TGTGCCACCAGCAGAGACGAAAAGTGGGGACTAGCGGTCGGGGGGGAGACCCAGTACTTC.

The rearrangement uses TRBV11-2 and TRBJ2-1, with 9 bases aligning to TRBD1. The germline CDR1 and CDR2 sequences are SGHAT and FQNNGV. The CDR3 sequence is 15 residues long. Unmatched junction bases numbered 10, after V lost 6 bases and J lost 7 bases. CDR3 DNA sequence: TGTGCCAGCAGGGTACCGGGACAGGGTCGGAATGAGCAGTTCTTC. It codes for CASRVPGQGRNEQFF.

The V gene is TRBV2, the J gene TRBJ2-1, with TRBD2 matching 8 bases. CDR1 and CDR2 (germline): SNHLY, FYNNEI. This CDR3 has 14 amino acids. J was trimmed by 7 bases and V by 5 bases; bases with no gene match: 7. The CDR3 sequence is CASSPSGSGNEQFF. The CDR3 DNA reads as TGTGCCAGCAGTCCCAGCGGGAGTGGTAATGAGCAGTTCTTC.

This clone occurred a few times. The V and J genes are TRBV7-9 and TRBJ2-3; a possible D gene is TRBD2 (5 bases). V was shortened by 7 bases and J by 2 bases, with 13 bases between the two germline ends. Germline values: CDR1 SEHNR, CDR2 FQNEAQ (reference sequence). This CDR3 is built from 14 residues. The CDR3: CASNLLAVTDTQYF. The CDR3 nucleotides read TGTGCCAGCAACTTGCTAGCAGTCACAGATACGCAGTATTTT.

This clone was counted a few times. The chain couples TRBV7-8 to TRBJ2-7; D is possibly TRBD1 (7 bases). Germline V gives CDR1 SGHVS, CDR2 FQNEAQ. The CDR3 loop spans 14 amino acids. Trimming removed 2 bases from V and 2 bases from J, with 10 bases in between. The CDR3 bases are TGTGCCAGCAGCTTAAGGAGGGGGCCCTACGAGCAGTACTTC. This gives the protein CASSLRRGPYEQYF.

This sequence joins TRBV30 and TRBJ1-2; D is undetermined. Germline V gene sequence: CDR1 GTSNPN, CDR2 SVGIG (reference sequence). There are 12 residues in the CDR3. V was clipped by 0 bases and J by 14 bases, with 16 bases between them. The CDR3 loop is CAWSVGFSARTF. CDR3 DNA sequence: TGTGCCTGGAGTGTAGGGTTTAGCGCGAGGACCTTC.

The chain links TRBV5-1 to TRBJ2-1; no reliable D call. This CDR3 region has 13 residues. The V gene's germline CDR1 is SGHRS and CDR2 YFSETQ. V lost 4 bases to trimming and J lost 6 bases, with 11 bases between them. CDR3 in amino acids: CASSQTSGNEQFF. The DNA for the CDR3 is TGCGCCAGCAGCCAAACCTCGGGCAATGAGCAGTTCTTC.

This clone occurred a few times. The chain couples TRBV5-1 to TRBJ2-7, with D possibly TRBD2 on 5 matching bases. The germline CDR1 and CDR2 sequences are SGHRS and YFSETQ. V gave up 7 bases and J gave up 3 bases, with 11 bases separating them. CDR3 size: 12 residues. The CDR3: CASSGVHYEQYF. For the CDR3, the DNA is TGCGCCAGCTCCGGGGTCCACTACGAGCAGTACTTC.